Described below is a single T cell receptor (beta chain) sequence and its context. Its target is not known. Individual cDNA molecules were tagged with unique molecular identifiers, the study reported. TCRdb reprocessed the 5' RACE reads via MiXCR and lists one record per CDR3 protein. The sample carries approximately 90,000 distinct CDR3 sequences, about an eighth recorded once. The sample belongs to a study of early T cells in non-severe SARS-CoV-2 infection. Overall study context: Sequencing of unsorted whole blood was done on bulk RNA, leaving chains unpaired. The study's findings and limits: Missing private and CD4 specificities, VDJdb matching favored anti-spike CD8 responses.

The V and J ends lost 7 bases and 7 bases, in that order; junction bases with no gene match: 5. The CDR3 sequence is 12 residues long. Germline values: CDR1 SGDLS, CDR2 YYNGEE. This sequence originates from an adult who was a healthcare worker with PCR-confirmed SARS-CoV-2 infection or an uninfected control (not recorded which). The starting material was whole blood, obtained at baseline. The chain joins TRBV9 to TRBJ2-1, with TRBD1 identical over 7 bases. CDR3 DNA sequence: TGTGCCAGCGGAGACAGGGCAAATGAGCAGTTCTTC. It specifies CASGDRANEQFF.